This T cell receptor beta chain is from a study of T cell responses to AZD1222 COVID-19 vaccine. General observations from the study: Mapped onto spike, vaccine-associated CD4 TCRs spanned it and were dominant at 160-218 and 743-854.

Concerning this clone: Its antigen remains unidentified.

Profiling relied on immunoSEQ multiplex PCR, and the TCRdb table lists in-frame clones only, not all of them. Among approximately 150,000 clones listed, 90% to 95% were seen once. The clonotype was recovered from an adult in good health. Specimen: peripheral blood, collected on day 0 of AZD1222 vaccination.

The CDR3 loop reads CAIGVGEKLFF. In DNA form, the CDR3 reads TGTGCCATCGGTGTAGGTGAAAAACTGTTTTTT. The chain is built from TRBV10-3 and TRBJ1-4; D is undetermined. This CDR3 has 11 amino acids. Germline-derived CDR1 and CDR2 are ENHRY and SYGVKD. V lost 8 bases, J lost 7 bases, and 8 bases lay in between.